Presented here are 4 T cell receptor beta chains from one specimen sequenced in a study of beta chain features in type 1 diabetes. Every isolated RNA sample was fully reverse transcribed, so sequencing captured expressed TCRB transcripts. Generated by immunoSEQ multiplex PCR, the TCRdb table keeps only in-frame clones and is missing some. Of about 230,000 clones in the sample, 7.5% to 10% were seen once. The specimen sequenced was naive CD4+ T cells from blood. The receptors derive from a woman between 18 and 29 years old in good health.

This clone was seen more than once but under ten times. The chain employs TRBV7-2 and TRBJ2-1; tentative D call: TRBD2 (6 bases). CDR3 length: 14 residues. Germline values: CDR1 SGHTA, CDR2 FQGNSA. V lost 2 bases to trimming and J lost 10 bases, with 15 bases between them. The CDR3 bases are TGTGCCAGCAGCTTAAGGGACTGGAGCGGGGAGCAGTTCTTC. Translating it yields CASSLRDWSGEQFF.

This clone was counted a few times. This chain links TRBV2 with TRBJ2-1, with TRBD2 identical over 11 bases. J gave up 9 bases and V 7 bases, and 14 bases lay outside the gene matches. Germline CDR1 SNHLY, CDR2 FYNNEI. CDR3 length equals 16 residues. The CDR3 region has the DNA TGTGCCAGCACCCCAAGGGAACTAGCGGGGGATGGTGAGCAGTTCTTC. It codes for CASTPRELAGDGEQFF. The variable domain in full, with the rest retrieved from reference TRBV2 and TRBJ2-1, is EPEVTQTPSHQVTQMGQEVILRCVPISNHLYFYWYRQILGQKVEFLVSFYNNEISEKSEIFDDQFSVERPDGSNFTLKIRSTKLEDSAMYFCASTPRELAGDGEQFFGPGTRLTVL.

The CDR3 DNA reads as TGTGCCAGCAGTGAACGCGGGGTGGGCACTGAAGCTTTCTTT. Residues: CASSERGVGTEAFF. The chain is built from TRBV2 and TRBJ1-1, with D unresolved. The CDR3 runs to 14 residues. Trimming removed 2 bases from V and 4 bases from J, with 11 bases in between. Germline V lookup: CDR1 SNHLY, CDR2 FYNNEI.

This clone appeared a few times. CDR3 nucleotides: TGTGCCAGCAGAAGACAGAGCACAGATACGCAGTATTTT. Protein: CASRRQSTDTQYF. The chain has TRBV11-1 and TRBJ2-3; tentative D call: TRBD1 (5 bases). The germline V gene encodes CDR1 SGHAT and CDR2 FQDESV (reference sequence). The V end lost 6 bases, the J end lost 0 bases, and 7 bases lay between the germline ends. This CDR3 region has 13 residues.